The 31 T cell receptor beta chains below all came from one sample that was sequenced in a study of shared clonotypes between healthy human individuals (dated by TCRdb to the early 2020s). CD8 naive samples were CD45RO-negative cells positively selected for CCR7, giving a CD45RA+CCR7+ population that excluded TemRA cells. Libraries were made using the immunoSEQ multiplex PCR assay. The table was pulled from immuneACCESS by TCRdb, which kept in-frame rearrangements only. Such tables lose some clones; where checked, under half of the loss comes from unresolved V genes, and the rest has no known cause. Within this sample are about 870,000 clones, with around 93% of them counted one time only. The ten most abundant clones make up 20% to 30% of the sample. The sequenced sample was naive CD8+ T cells sorted from blood. Per the publication, the cell subset or site label means: CD45RA+CCR7+. These TCRs come from a man aged 25-45 years in good health.

The gene calls are TRBV7-8 and TRBJ2-5; unclear D gene. This CDR3 comprises 14 residues. The germline V gene encodes CDR1 SGHVS and CDR2 FQNEAQ. With 2 bases removed from V and 4 bases from J, the gap between germline ends came to 11 bases. CDR3: CASSLQERGETQYF. In DNA form, the CDR3 reads TGTGCCAGCAGCTTACAGGAACGTGGAGAGACCCAGTACTTC.

The chain carries TRBV13 and TRBJ2-1; TRBD2 might be the D (5 bases). CDR1 is PRHDT, CDR2 FYEKMQ, per germline (reference sequence). The CDR3 is made up of 15 amino acids. Trimming pared 3 bases from V and 0 bases from J, leaving 9 bases between. The CDR3 bases are TGTGCCAGCAGCTTTGAGCGGAGCTCCTACAATGAGCAGTTCTTC. As protein: CASSFERSSYNEQFF.

This chain links TRBV9 with TRBJ2-3; no clear D. This CDR3 comprises 10 residues. Germline CDR1 SGDLS, CDR2 YYNGEE. V lost 7 bases and J 6 bases, leaving 6 bases between the germline ends. The CDR3 DNA reads TGTGCCAGCGGCCCTGATACGCAGTATTTT. Translation: CASGPDTQYF.

This chain links TRBV25-1 with TRBJ2-4; TRBD2 agrees at 7 bases. The CDR3 spans 14 residues. J gave up 7 bases and V 1 base, and 4 bases lay outside the gene matches. CDR1 MGHDK and CDR2 SYGVNS come from the germline V gene. CDR3 bases: TGTGCCAGCAGTGAATCCGGGGGGATGAACATTCAGTACTTC. This codes for CASSESGGMNIQYF.

CDR3 residues: CASSLSGDGATNEKLFF. DNA for the CDR3: TGTGCCAGCAGCTTGAGTGGGGACGGTGCAACTAATGAAAAACTGTTTTTT. The rearrangement links TRBV7-3 to TRBJ1-4; tentative D call: TRBD1 (5 bases). V lost 3 bases to trimming and J lost 0 bases, with 14 bases between them. Germline V lookup: CDR1 SGHTA, CDR2 FQGTGA. The CDR3 totals 17 residues.

This chain joins TRBV6-1 and TRBJ2-1; 8 nucleotides match TRBD1. V shed 8 bases, J shed 7 bases, and the junction held 7 bases outside the gene matches. The CDR3 runs to 13 residues. Germline-derived CDR1 and CDR2 are MNHNS and SASEGT. DNA of the CDR3: TGTGCCAGCGGCCGGGACAGGACAAATGAGCAGTTCTTC. Translation gives CASGRDRTNEQFF.

The V call is TRBV27, the J call TRBJ2-1; a possible D gene is TRBD2 (5 bases). The CDR3 is 15 residues long. CDR1 and CDR2 (germline): MNHEY, SMNVEV (reference sequence). V was clipped by 3 bases and J by 5 bases, with 14 bases between them. The CDR3: CASSFGLYDDNEQFF. The CDR3 coding sequence is TGTGCCAGCAGTTTTGGACTTTATGACGACAATGAGCAGTTCTTC.

This clone was recorded once. CDR3 DNA: TGTGCCAGTAGGTTAGGATACAATGAGCAGTTCTTC. Residues: CASRLGYNEQFF. The chain recombines TRBV19 with TRBJ2-1; D remains ambiguous. Trimming pared 6 bases from V and 4 bases from J, leaving 7 bases between. The CDR3 extends over 12 amino acids. Germline V gene lookup returns CDR1 LNHDA and CDR2 SQIVND (reference sequence).

This clone was seen just once. This sequence joins TRBV9 and TRBJ1-2; D remains unclear. Trimming pared 6 bases from V and 5 bases from J, leaving 11 bases between. The CDR3 covers 12 residues. Germline V lookup: CDR1 SGDLS, CDR2 YYNGEE. In DNA, the CDR3 is TGTGCCAGCACTCACACCAAGTATGGCTACACCTTC. Translated, it gives CASTHTKYGYTF.

The chain carries TRBV10-2 and TRBJ1-5; D gene ambiguous. V lost 3 bases, J lost 1 base, and 4 bases lay in between. Germline assignment: CDR1 WSHSY and CDR2 SAAADI. The CDR3 spans 13 residues. CDR3 DNA: TGCGCCAGCAGTGATGAAAGCAATCAGCCCCAGCATTTT. Encoded protein: CASSDESNQPQHF.

This rearrangement joins TRBV7-8 to TRBJ1-1; no clear D. The CDR3 consists of 16 residues. CDR1 and CDR2 (germline): SGHVS, FQNEAQ. Deletions cut 5 bases from V and 0 bases from J, with 16 bases between. The chain's CDR3 is CASSRPGEGMNTEAFF. The CDR3, as DNA: TGTGCCAGCAGCCGACCTGGAGAGGGAATGAACACTGAAGCTTTCTTT.

The table lists this clone with a count of one. The same CDR3 also results from other DNA sequences found in this sample. The V call is TRBV27, the J call TRBJ2-7, with D perhaps assigned TRBD1 or TRBD2 (7 bases each). The CDR3 contains 14 residues. Deletions cut 8 bases from V and 0 bases from J, with 14 bases between. CDR1 is MNHEY, CDR2 SMNVEV, per germline (reference sequence). CDR3 region: CASSGGDSSYEQYF. The CDR3 coding sequence is TGTGCCAGCTCTGGGGGGGACAGCTCCTACGAGCAGTACTTC.

To note about this clone: The same CDR3 also results from other DNA sequences found in this sample. The rearrangement uses TRBV29-1 and TRBJ2-2, with D possibly being TRBD1 (6 bases). Germline values: CDR1 SQVTM, CDR2 ANQGSEA. Trimming removed 6 bases from V and 1 base from J, with 9 bases in between. The CDR3 has 13 amino acids. CDR3 nucleotide sequence: TGCAGCGTCGAGGGGGTGAACACCGGGGAGCTGTTTTTT. Translated, it gives CSVEGVNTGELFF.

The chain is built from TRBV4-3 and TRBJ1-1; no clear D. The CDR3 is made up of 15 amino acids. V was clipped by 0 bases and J by 3 bases, with 11 bases between them. Germline-derived CDR1 and CDR2 are LGHNA and YSLEER. This CDR3 is CASSQDPGLYTEAFF. The CDR3 DNA is TGCGCCAGCAGCCAAGACCCGGGGTTGTACACTGAAGCTTTCTTT.

As regards this clone: The junction shows a germline mismatch at one end, possibly a read error. The chain links TRBV15 to TRBJ2-3; 10 positions agree with TRBD2. This CDR3 spans 14 amino acids. Germline V gene lookup returns CDR1 LNHNV and CDR2 YYDKDF (reference sequence). The CDR3 nucleotides read TGTGCCACCAGCAGTTTAGAGCGGGAGGGGCCCCCTTACTTT. Its translation: CATSSLEREGPPYF. The full variable domain, completed using reference TRBV15 and TRBJ2-3, is DAMVIQNPRYQVTQFGKPVTLSCSQTLNHNVMYWYQQKSSQAPKLLFHYYDKDFNNEADTPDNFQSRRPNTSFCFLDIRSPGLGDTAMYLCATSSLEREGPPYFGPGTRLTVL.

The chain employs TRBV27 and TRBJ2-7; D not certain. Germline-derived CDR1 and CDR2 are MNHEY and SMNVEV (reference sequence). Trimming removed 5 bases from V and 6 bases from J, with 20 bases in between. This CDR3 contains 15 residues. The CDR3 DNA follows: TGTGCCAGCAGTCCATTAAGGTTATATGAAAGCGAGCAGTACTTC. Translated, it gives CASSPLRLYESEQYF.

This chain links TRBV10-3 with TRBJ2-1; D may be TRBD2 (5 bases). Germline V CDR1 and CDR2: ENHRY, SYGVKD. The V gene lost 0 bases and the J gene lost 3 bases, with 9 bases spanning the gap. The CDR3 totals 15 residues. The CDR3 here is CAISESLAYYNEQFF. The CDR3 DNA follows: TGTGCCATCAGTGAGTCCCTAGCCTACTACAATGAGCAGTTCTTC.

The chain has TRBV25-1 and TRBJ2-1, with no clear D. Deletions cut 5 bases from V and 5 bases from J, with 10 bases between. The CDR3 has 13 residues. CDR1 and CDR2 (germline): MGHDK, SYGVNS. This chain's CDR3 is CASSSLENNEQFF. CDR3 DNA: TGTGCCAGCAGTTCTCTAGAAAACAATGAGCAGTTCTTC.

About this clone itself: In the same sample, other DNA sequences code for this CDR3. V usage is TRBV25-1 and J usage is TRBJ1-2; D not certain. V lost 1 base and J lost 3, with 6 bases in between. This CDR3 has 13 amino acids. From germline, CDR1 is MGHDK and CDR2 SYGVNS. CDR3 region: CASSELGDYGYTF. The CDR3, as DNA: TGTGCCAGCAGTGAATTGGGTGACTATGGCTACACCTTC.

The gene calls are TRBV7-6 and TRBJ1-3; D is unresolved. The CDR3 consists of 17 residues. The germline V gene has CDR1 SGHVS and CDR2 FNYEAQ. V dropped 5 bases and J dropped 0 bases, with 17 bases sitting between them. The chain's CDR3 is CASSPTLTGGSGNTIYF. CDR3 DNA: TGTGCCAGCAGCCCAACCTTGACCGGAGGCTCTGGAAACACCATATATTTT. Supplemented by reference TRBV7-6 and TRBJ1-3, the full variable domain reads GAGVSQSPRYKVTKRGQDVALRCDPISGHVSLYWYRQALGQGPEFLTYFNYEAQQDKSGLPNDRFSAERPEGSISTLTIQRTEQRDSAMYRCASSPTLTGGSGNTIYFGEGSWLTVV.

This chain links TRBV27 with TRBJ2-1, with TRBD2 identical over 11 bases. CDR1 MNHEY and CDR2 SMNVEV come from the germline V gene (reference sequence). V lost 0 bases to trimming and J lost 3 bases; unmatched junction nucleotides: 7. The CDR3 runs to 18 residues. The DNA of the CDR3 is TGTGCCAGCAGTTTATCGTCCACCGGGACTAGCGGCTACAATGAGCAGTTCTTC. Residues: CASSLSSTGTSGYNEQFF.

This clone was seen only a few times. J is TRBJ2-3 and V is TRBV6-6, with D unclear. Germline V gene data show CDR1 as MNHNY and CDR2 as SVGAGI (reference sequence). CDR3 length: 14 residues. The germline V and J ends were trimmed by 6 bases and 2 bases, with 12 bases remaining between them. DNA of the CDR3: TGTGCCAGCAGCCTGACTCAGGCCACAGATACGCAGTATTTT. Its translation is CASSLTQATDTQYF.

Notes on this clone: The same CDR3 can be traced to other DNA sequences in this sample. The rearrangement uses TRBV27 and TRBJ2-1; tentatively, D is TRBD2 (5 bases). Germline-derived CDR1 and CDR2 are MNHEY and SMNVEV (reference sequence). The length of the CDR3 is 13 residues. The germline V and J ends were trimmed by 6 bases and 5 bases, with 11 bases remaining between them. The CDR3 region is CASSWARDNEQFF. The DNA of the CDR3 is TGTGCCAGCAGCTGGGCGAGGGACAATGAGCAGTTCTTC.

This clone came up once. The chain links TRBV29-1 to TRBJ2-2, with 9 bases matching TRBD1. The CDR3 is 12 residues long. Germline assignment: CDR1 SQVTM and CDR2 ANQGSEA. V lost 6 bases to trimming and J lost 6 bases; unmatched junction nucleotides: 2. This CDR3 reads CSVGQGSGELFF. As DNA, the CDR3 is TGCAGCGTCGGACAGGGGTCCGGGGAGCTGTTTTTT.

V is TRBV21-1 and J is TRBJ1-5; the table gives TRBD1 as D, unverified against the DNA. TRBV21-1 is a known pseudogene. The CDR3 runs to 16 residues. CDR3 nucleotide sequence: TGTGCCAGCAGCAAAGTCCCGATACAGGGTAATCAGCCCCAGCATTTT. The encoded protein is CASSKVPIQGNQPQHF.

The gene calls are TRBV7-9 and TRBJ2-7; 9 bases are a match to TRBD1. Germline values: CDR1 SEHNR, CDR2 FQNEAQ (reference sequence). With 5 bases clipped from V and 4 bases from J, the junction kept 9 bases outside the gene matches. The length of the CDR3 is 15 residues. The CDR3 reads CASSGGQGIAYEQYF. CDR3 coding DNA: TGTGCCAGCAGCGGGGGACAGGGAATAGCATACGAGCAGTACTTC.

The chain joins TRBV19 to TRBJ2-7; D is ambiguous. The CDR3 extends over 15 amino acids. Trimming stripped 0 bases from V and 2 bases from J, with 11 bases between. Germline V gene data show CDR1 as LNHDA and CDR2 as SQIVND (reference sequence). The CDR3 reads CASSIDLFRTYEQYF. In DNA, the CDR3 is TGTGCCAGTAGTATAGATCTGTTCAGAACCTACGAGCAGTACTTC.

V is TRBV7-9 and J is TRBJ2-7, with D tentatively TRBD2 (6 bases). Trimming shortened V by 7 bases and J by 5 bases, and 15 bases separated the two germline ends. The germline V gene encodes CDR1 SEHNR and CDR2 FQNEAQ (reference sequence). This CDR3 spans 13 amino acids. The CDR3 region is CASIGDGGDEQYF. The CDR3 DNA reads TGTGCCAGCATCGGGGACGGCGGGGACGAGCAGTACTTC.

The J gene is TRBJ1-5, the V gene TRBV7-9, with a possible D match to TRBD1 (5 bases). Germline assignment: CDR1 SEHNR and CDR2 FQNEAQ (reference sequence). The V end was cut by 0 bases, the J end by 3 bases, with 9 bases between. The CDR3 totals 15 residues. The CDR3 nucleotides are TGTGCCAGCAGCTTAGCAGGGGCCTACAATCAGCCCCAGCATTTT. Residues: CASSLAGAYNQPQHF.

This chain joins TRBV4-1 and TRBJ2-7; D call uncertain. The ends were cut back, 1 base at V and 6 bases at J, with 16 bases in the middle. The CDR3 covers 15 residues. Germline V lookup: CDR1 MGHRA, CDR2 YSYEKL. The CDR3 DNA reads as TGCGCCAGCAGCCAAGGCGGAGCTCGAGTAGGCGAGCAGTACTTC. This translates into CASSQGGARVGEQYF.

V usage is TRBV2 and J usage is TRBJ2-5; D is unclear. This CDR3 has 12 amino acids. The V end lost 8 bases, the J end lost 0 bases, and 7 bases lay between the germline ends. From germline, CDR1 is SNHLY and CDR2 FYNNEI. CDR3 DNA: TGTGCCAGCGGGCGCCACCAAGAGACCCAGTACTTC. Its protein is CASGRHQETQYF.